This T cell receptor beta chain was obtained from a study of blood T cell repertoires in COVID-19. Study context: The samples span acute and convalescent COVID-19 from the United States, Italy and Spain. PBMCs, B-cell-depleted T cells, or T cells were the source of the cDNA or gDNA that made up the material.

The CDR3 is made up of 16 amino acids. Germline assignment: CDR1 LNHDA and CDR2 SQIVND (reference sequence). The junction had 11 bases not matched to a gene; V was cut back by 5 bases and J by 5 bases. Study processing details: Reference gene primer amplification in the assay estimated nucleated cell counts. The protocol was immunoSEQ multiplex PCR, while the TCRdb copy is restricted to in-frame clones and leaves out a portion. The V and J calls and clone size come from that table; D and trimming were worked out from the DNA. The top ten clones hold over 8.5% of a sample with nearly 90,000 clones, over 70% of them seen once.

The source is a man older than 75 with acute or convalescent COVID-19. The sequencing sample was made of peripheral blood. V and J are TRBV19 and TRBJ2-5; 10 bases line up with TRBD1. The CDR3 nucleotides read TGTGCCAGTAGTTTGGGACAGGGGAAAGAGTTGGAGACCCAGTACTTC. Translating it yields CASSLGQGKELETQYF.